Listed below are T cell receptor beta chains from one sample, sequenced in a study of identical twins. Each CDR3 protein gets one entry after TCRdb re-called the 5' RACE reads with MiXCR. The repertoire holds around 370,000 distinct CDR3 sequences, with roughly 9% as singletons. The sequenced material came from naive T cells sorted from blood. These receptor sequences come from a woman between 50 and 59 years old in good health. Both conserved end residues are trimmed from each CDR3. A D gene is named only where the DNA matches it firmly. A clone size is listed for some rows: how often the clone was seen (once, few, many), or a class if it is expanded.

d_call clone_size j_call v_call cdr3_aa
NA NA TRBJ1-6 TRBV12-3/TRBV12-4 ASRRRDPGDSPLH
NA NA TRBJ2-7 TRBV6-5 ASSYRVGGYEQY
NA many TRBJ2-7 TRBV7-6 ASSLGGGQYEQY
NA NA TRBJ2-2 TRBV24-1 ATSDQAQRTGELF
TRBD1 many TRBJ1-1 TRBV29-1 SVGATGGPNTEAF
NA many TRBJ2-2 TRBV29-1 SVGTEGRSGELF
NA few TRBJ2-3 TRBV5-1 ASGQAESGFDTQY
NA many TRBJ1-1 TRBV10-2 ASSVGQLGKAF
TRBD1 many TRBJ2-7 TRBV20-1 SAIPRDRAWDPQY
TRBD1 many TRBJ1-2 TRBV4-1 ASSQEGQDFLYGYT
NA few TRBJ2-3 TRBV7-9 ASSGWTTRFLDTQY
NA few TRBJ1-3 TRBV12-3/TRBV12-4 ASSFTTGLSGNTIY
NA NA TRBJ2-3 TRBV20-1 SARGDTQY
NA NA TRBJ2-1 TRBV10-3 AITGGPNNEQF
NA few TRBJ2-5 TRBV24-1 ATSDLGGETQY
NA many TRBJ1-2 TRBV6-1 ASSESGTFYGYT
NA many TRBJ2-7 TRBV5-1 ASSLLGSYEQY
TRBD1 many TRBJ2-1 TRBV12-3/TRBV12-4 ASSLVTGVRGSYNEQF
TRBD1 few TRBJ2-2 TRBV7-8 ASSLVGQGGGELF
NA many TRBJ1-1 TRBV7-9 ASSYENTEAF
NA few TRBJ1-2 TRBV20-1 SARMGGDGYT
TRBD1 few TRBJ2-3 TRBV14 ASSQGYRGPTDTQY
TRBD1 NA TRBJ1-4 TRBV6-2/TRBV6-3 ASSYHGQGTTNEKLF
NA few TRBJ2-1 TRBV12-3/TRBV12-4 ASTITGIPYNEQF
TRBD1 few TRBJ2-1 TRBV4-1 ASSQVWFGDSEQF
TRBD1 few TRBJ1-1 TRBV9 ASSPGTGEGAF
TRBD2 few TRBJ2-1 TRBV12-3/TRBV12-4 ASSLALGTSGNWNEQF
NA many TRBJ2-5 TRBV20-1 SAPGWGETQY
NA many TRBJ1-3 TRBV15 ATSRDRVQAGNTIY
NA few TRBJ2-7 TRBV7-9 ASSEYQYEQY
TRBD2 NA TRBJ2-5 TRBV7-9 ASSLGTSGNMYQETQY
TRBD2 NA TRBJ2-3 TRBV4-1 ASSQDASGAASTDTQY